These 31 T cell receptor beta chains originate from one sample sequenced in a study of cytotoxic CD8 clonotypes in ibrutinib-treated CLL. TCRdb's copy holds only in-frame clones and misses some; the assay was immunoSEQ multiplex PCR. The sample includes about 180,000 clones, about 84% seen only once; the top ten take about 4.5%. The sample here was PBMCs, taken after 24 months of ibrutinib treatment. Receptors were obtained from a human donor with chronic lymphocytic leukemia.

The rearrangement links TRBV5-1 to TRBJ1-2; the match to TRBD1 covers 9 bases. Trimming at V came to 4 bases and at J to 8 bases, leaving 9 bases not matched to a gene. Germline lookup yields CDR1 SGHRS and CDR2 YFSETQ. The CDR3 has 14 amino acids. The CDR3 here is CASSLGQGRYGYTF. CDR3 DNA sequence: TGCGCCAGCAGCCTCGGACAGGGGCGCTACGGCTACACCTTC. Looking up the rest from reference TRBV5-1 and TRBJ1-2 gives the full variable domain: KAGVTQTPRYLIKTRGQQVTLSCSPISGHRSVSWYQQTPGQGLQFLFEYFSETQRNKGNFPGRFSGRQFSNSRSEMNVSTLELGDSALYLCASSLGQGRYGYTFGSGTRLTVV.

The genes are TRBV11-2 and TRBJ2-3, with D perhaps TRBD2 (5 bases). V lost 5 bases and J lost 1, with 16 bases in between. This CDR3 spans 16 amino acids. Germline assignment: CDR1 SGHAT and CDR2 FQNNGV. The CDR3 coding sequence is TGTGCCAGCAGCCATCAGCGGAGACGACGCACAGATACGCAGTATTTT. As protein: CASSHQRRRRTDTQYF.

V gene TRBV11-2 combines with J gene TRBJ1-1; unclear D gene. V was clipped by 2 bases and J by 3 bases, with 13 bases between them. The CDR3 extends over 15 amino acids. Germline CDR1 is SGHAT and CDR2 is FQNNGV. CDR3 loop: CASSLFPAGDTEAFF. The CDR3 DNA is TGTGCCAGCAGCTTATTCCCCGCCGGGGACACTGAAGCTTTCTTT.

This chain uses TRBV11-2 with TRBJ2-1; D may correspond to TRBD1 or TRBD2 (6 bases each). The germline V and J ends were trimmed by 1 base and 2 bases, with 9 bases remaining between them. From germline, CDR1 is SGHAT and CDR2 FQNNGV. The CDR3 is made up of 15 amino acids. The CDR3 nucleotides read TGTGCCAGCAGCTTAGGGGGGGCCGCCTACAATGAGCAGTTCTTC. The encoded protein is CASSLGGAAYNEQFF.

V is TRBV29-1 and J is TRBJ1-5; no reliable D call. The CDR3 contains 14 residues. CDR1 SQVTM and CDR2 ANQGSEA come from the germline V gene. V lost 5 bases and J 0 bases, leaving 11 bases between the germline ends. CDR3 DNA: TGCAGCGTTACTGACGGCTATAGCAATCAGCCCCAGCATTTT. It yields the protein CSVTDGYSNQPQHF.

In its sample, this clone was seen a few times. The chain couples TRBV6-1 to TRBJ1-2, with 8 bases aligning to TRBD1. The germline CDR1 and CDR2 sequences are MNHNS and SASEGT. The CDR3 runs 14 residues. The ends lost 4 bases at V and 8 bases at J; junction bases unmatched: 9. CDR3 loop: CASSAGGITWGYTF. The CDR3 bases are TGTGCCAGCAGTGCAGGGGGCATAACGTGGGGCTACACCTTC.

This rearrangement joins TRBV7-2 to TRBJ1-5, with D uncertain. Trimming took off 5 bases at V and 0 bases at J, with 11 bases between the two ends. The CDR3 extends over 15 amino acids. Germline assignment: CDR1 SGHTA and CDR2 FQGNSA. CDR3 DNA sequence: TGTGCCAGCAGCCCCACACAGCTTAGCAATCAGCCCCAGCATTTT. Its translation is CASSPTQLSNQPQHF.

The sample holds one count of this clone. This chain joins TRBV18 and TRBJ2-7; TRBD1 aligns across 8 bases. The V gene end was trimmed by 1 base and the J gene end by 6 bases; junction bases not matched to a gene: 8. CDR1 KGHSH and CDR2 LQKENI come from the germline V gene. The CDR3 extends over 15 amino acids. CDR3 amino acids: CASSPRVTGAREQYF. The CDR3 DNA reads TGTGCCAGCTCACCACGGGTGACAGGGGCTCGCGAGCAGTACTTC.

This clone was found once. The DNA for the CDR3 is TGTGCCAGCAGCGTAGGGTCCTACCCAGGATCACCCCTCCACTTT. This codes for CASSVGSYPGSPLHF. The chain has TRBV9 and TRBJ1-6; D not resolved. The CDR3 is 15 residues long. Looked up from germline, CDR1 is SGDLS and CDR2 is YYNGEE. Trimming left V 0 bases short and J 10 bases short, with 14 bases between.

In its sample, this clone was seen many times. The chain combines TRBV5-1 with TRBJ1-2; TRBD1 aligns across 8 bases. With V trimmed by 4 bases and J by 5 bases, 13 bases remained unmatched. The CDR3 sequence is 16 residues long. CDR1 and CDR2 from the germline V gene are SGHRS and YFSETQ. CDR3 coding DNA: TGCGCCAGCAGCCCGGGATCAGGGGGCAGGAGGTATGGCTACACCTTC. Amino acid sequence: CASSPGSGGRRYGYTF.

This clone has just a few counts. This chain connects TRBV29-1 to TRBJ1-1, with a possible D match to TRBD1 (6 bases). Germline CDR1 reads SQVTM; CDR2 reads ANQGSEA. V was shortened by 6 bases and J by 8 bases, with 13 bases between the two germline ends. CDR3 length equals 11 residues. The CDR3 protein is CSVMTGSEAFF. The CDR3 DNA reads as TGCAGCGTAATGACAGGATCCGAAGCTTTCTTT.

The V gene is TRBV19, the J gene TRBJ2-7; the D gene could be TRBD1 or TRBD2 (5 bases each). The CDR3 totals 16 residues. Per the germline V gene, CDR1 is LNHDA and CDR2 is SQIVND (reference sequence). The ends were cut back, 1 base at V and 6 bases at J, with 19 bases in the middle. CDR3 protein: CASSIGRGERELEQYF. The CDR3 DNA follows: TGTGCCAGTAGTATAGGTAGAGGGGAGAGGGAACTCGAGCAGTACTTC.

This clone was seen just once. The rearrangement joins TRBV6-1 to TRBJ2-7; 8 nucleotides match TRBD1. With 4 bases clipped from V and 3 bases from J, the junction kept 8 bases outside the gene matches. The CDR3 length is 15 residues. The germline V gene encodes CDR1 MNHNS and CDR2 SASEGT. For the CDR3, the DNA is TGTGCCAGCAGTGCCGGACAGGGAACGGGCTACGAGCAGTACTTC. This encodes CASSAGQGTGYEQYF.

V usage is TRBV5-1 and J usage is TRBJ2-5, with D tentatively TRBD1 (5 bases). Looked up from germline, CDR1 is SGHRS and CDR2 is YFSETQ. The CDR3 loop spans 14 amino acids. The germline V and J ends were trimmed by 4 bases and 7 bases, with 17 bases remaining between them. The CDR3 protein is CASSPNKGPGTQYF. The CDR3 region has the DNA TGCGCCAGCAGCCCCAACAAGGGGCCGGGGACCCAGTACTTC.

This clone was observed a few times. This chain joins TRBV7-8 and TRBJ1-5; weak D call: TRBD1 (6 bases). V lost 2 bases and J lost 1, with 9 bases in between. Looked up from germline, CDR1 is SGHVS and CDR2 is FQNEAQ. The CDR3 extends over 15 amino acids. The CDR3 loop reads CASSLLGASNQPQHF. CDR3 coding DNA: TGTGCCAGCAGCTTACTGGGGGCCAGCAATCAGCCCCAGCATTTT.

This rearrangement joins TRBV4-2 to TRBJ2-7, with D possibly called TRBD1 or TRBD2 (5 bases each). Germline loops: CDR1 LGHNA, CDR2 YNFKEQ. V shed 4 bases and J shed 3 bases, with 19 bases lying between them. This CDR3 comprises 16 residues. The DNA for the CDR3 is TGTGCCAGCAGCCCTCCACCTGGAAGGGGAGACTACGAGCAGTACTTC. Protein: CASSPPPGRGDYEQYF.

The chain combines TRBV27 with TRBJ2-1, with TRBD1 as a possible D gene (6 bases). Looked up from germline, CDR1 is MNHEY and CDR2 is SMNVEV (reference sequence). V shed 5 bases and J shed 4 bases, with 9 bases lying between them. CDR3 length: 13 amino acids. DNA for the CDR3: TGTGCCAGCAGTCCGGGACAATACAATGAGCAGTTCTTC. It encodes CASSPGQYNEQFF.

This chain links TRBV29-1 with TRBJ2-3; TRBD2 matches 9 bases. This CDR3 is built from 14 residues. V lost 7 bases to trimming and J lost 5 bases; unmatched junction nucleotides: 10. Germline V CDR1 and CDR2: SQVTM, ANQGSEA. In DNA, the CDR3 is TGCAGCGCCTGGGGCGGGGGGGCCGGAGATACGCAGTATTTT. Protein sequence: CSAWGGGAGDTQYF.

V gene TRBV5-1 combines with J gene TRBJ2-7, with a possible D match to TRBD1 (6 bases). Germline CDR1 reads SGHRS; CDR2 reads YFSETQ. Trimming removed 0 bases from V and 2 bases from J, with 9 bases in between. The CDR3 extends over 14 amino acids. In DNA, the CDR3 is TGCGCCAGCAGCTTGGTACAGGGCCCCTACGAGCAGTACTTC. This sequence encodes CASSLVQGPYEQYF. The full variable domain, completed using reference TRBV5-1 and TRBJ2-7, is KAGVTQTPRYLIKTRGQQVTLSCSPISGHRSVSWYQQTPGQGLQFLFEYFSETQRNKGNFPGRFSGRQFSNSRSEMNVSTLELGDSALYLCASSLVQGPYEQYFGPGTRLTVT.

The CDR3 loop is CASRLDSNQPQHF. The CDR3 region has the DNA TGTGCCAGCAGATTGGACAGCAATCAGCCCCAGCATTTT. This chain joins TRBV6-6 and TRBJ1-5; D is uncertain. V was clipped by 6 bases and J by 1 base, with 7 bases between them. This CDR3 is built from 13 residues. Per the germline V gene, CDR1 is MNHNY and CDR2 is SVGAGI (reference sequence).

The chain joins TRBV7-2 to TRBJ2-7; 9 bases are a match to TRBD2. The CDR3 runs to 15 residues. Germline V CDR1 and CDR2: SGHTA, FQGNSA. The J segment lost 6 bases and the V segment lost 3 bases, leaving 9 bases of the junction unmatched. CDR3 region: CASSFRLAGVSEQYF. CDR3 sequence (DNA): TGTGCCAGCAGCTTCCGATTAGCGGGAGTAAGCGAGCAGTACTTC.

The rearrangement links TRBV4-2 to TRBJ2-5; 12 nucleotides agree with TRBD1. V lost 1 base, J lost 5 bases, and 11 bases stayed unmatched. CDR1 is LGHNA and CDR2 is YNFKEQ in the germline V gene. This CDR3 has 18 residues. The CDR3 sequence: CASSQVLTGTGGWETQYF. CDR3 sequence (DNA): TGTGCCAGCAGCCAAGTTTTGACCGGGACAGGGGGCTGGGAGACCCAGTACTTC.

The rearrangement joins TRBV6-4 to TRBJ2-3; D unclear. The V end lost 2 bases, the J end lost 1 base, and 10 bases lay between the germline ends. The CDR3 loop spans 15 amino acids. Germline V gene lookup returns CDR1 MRHNA and CDR2 SNTAGT. Here the CDR3 DNA reads TGTGCCAGCAGTGACGGGCAGCTTGGCACAGATACGCAGTATTTT. Its translation: CASSDGQLGTDTQYF.

V usage is TRBV7-2 and J usage is TRBJ2-7; D gene uncertain. CDR1 is SGHTA and CDR2 is FQGNSA in the germline V gene. The length of the CDR3 is 14 residues. Deletions cut 1 base from V and 0 bases from J, with 7 bases between. In DNA, the CDR3 is TGTGCCAGCAGCTTAGAGGAGCTCTCCTACGAGCAGTACTTC. Its translation: CASSLEELSYEQYF.

The chain recombines TRBV11-2 with TRBJ2-1; tentative D call: TRBD1 (6 bases). The CDR3 contains 15 residues. Germline lookup yields CDR1 SGHAT and CDR2 FQNNGV. V was clipped by 5 bases and J by 7 bases, with 18 bases between them. The DNA of the CDR3 is TGTGCCAGCAGCCTACAGGGCGCGACGGGGAATGAGCAGTTCTTC. It is translated as CASSLQGATGNEQFF.

The chain is built from TRBV7-2 and TRBJ2-7, with D maybe TRBD2 (6 bases). The V and J ends lost 1 base and 6 bases respectively, with 10 bases between them. Looked up from germline, CDR1 is SGHTA and CDR2 is FQGNSA. The CDR3 loop spans 13 amino acids. CDR3 loop: CASSLGQGGEQYF. The CDR3 region has the DNA TGTGCCAGCAGCTTAGGTCAGGGAGGCGAGCAGTACTTC.

The V gene is TRBV7-9, the J gene TRBJ2-3; weak D call: TRBD2 (5 bases). The CDR3 is 16 residues long. The germline V gene encodes CDR1 SEHNR and CDR2 FQNEAQ (reference sequence). V lost 0 bases and J lost 2, with 12 bases in between. The CDR3, as DNA: TGTGCCAGCAGCTTAGCCCTTTCTCGGGACACAGATACGCAGTATTTT. Translating gives CASSLALSRDTDTQYF.

The rearrangement links TRBV14 to TRBJ2-7, with D hard to call. The CDR3 sequence is 14 residues long. V was trimmed by 4 bases and J by 0 bases, leaving 10 bases between them. Germline-derived CDR1 and CDR2 are SGHDN and FVKESK. Here the CDR3 DNA reads TGTGCCAGCAGCCCCTTTGTGGGCTCCTACGAGCAGTACTTC. This codes for CASSPFVGSYEQYF.

The genes are TRBV15 and TRBJ1-1; tentative D call: TRBD1 (5 bases). The length of the CDR3 is 13 residues. The V gene's germline CDR1 is LNHNV and CDR2 YYDKDF (reference sequence). The V gene lost 6 bases and the J gene lost 9 bases, with 17 bases spanning the gap. CDR3 DNA: TGTGCCACCAGAAGCGCCATGGGACTCAAAGCTTTCTTT. The encoded protein is CATRSAMGLKAFF.

This rearrangement joins TRBV7-9 to TRBJ2-7, with 7 bases fitting TRBD2. This CDR3 region has 12 residues. In germline, CDR1 is SEHNR, CDR2 FQNEAQ (reference sequence). V dropped 2 bases and J dropped 6; count of bases not matched to a gene: 1. The CDR3 loop is CASSLREGEQYF. The CDR3 DNA is TGTGCCAGCAGCTTAAGGGAGGGCGAGCAGTACTTC.

This chain joins TRBV19 and TRBJ1-1; tentative D call: TRBD1 (5 bases). Germline CDR1 LNHDA, CDR2 SQIVND (reference sequence). The CDR3 has 14 amino acids. Trimming pared 6 bases from V and 5 bases from J, leaving 16 bases between. Written as DNA, the CDR3 is TGTGCCAGTAGACCTCTTGAGAAGGGGACTGAAGCTTTCTTT. Protein product: CASRPLEKGTEAFF.